The 9 T cell receptor beta chains reported below all come from one sample, sequenced in a study of blood T cell repertoires in COVID-19. The data were produced by immunoSEQ multiplex PCR, yet TCRdb's version contains in-frame clones alone and is incomplete. This table has about 250,000 clones, about 88% appearing once. Sequenced: PBMCs or T cells enriched from blood (not recorded which). The receptors stem from a woman aged 45-60 years who had recovered from COVID-19.

The sample holds a few counts of this clone. J is TRBJ1-6 and V is TRBV7-6; TRBD1 agrees at 7 bases. CDR3 length: 15 amino acids. V trimming: 5 bases; J trimming: 7 bases; junction bases outside the gene matches: 8. Germline V lookup: CDR1 SGHVS, CDR2 FNYEAQ. DNA of the CDR3: TGTGCCAGCAGCCCGACAGGGAGCAGGAATTCACCCCTCCACTTT. Encoded protein: CASSPTGSRNSPLHF.

Here the CDR3 reads CASSLARVFGTEAFF. In DNA, the CDR3 is TGTGCCAGCAGTTTAGCGCGGGTTTTTGGCACTGAAGCTTTCTTT. J is TRBJ1-1 and V is TRBV28, with D uncertain. This CDR3 region has 15 residues. From germline, CDR1 is MDHEN and CDR2 SYDVKM. V gave up 2 bases and J gave up 4 bases, with 14 bases separating them.

J is TRBJ2-5 and V is TRBV7-2; possible D gene TRBD1, 6 bases. V shed 3 bases and J shed 5 bases, with 10 bases lying between them. The CDR3 loop spans 13 amino acids. Germline CDR1 is SGHTA and CDR2 is FQGNSA. The CDR3 DNA sequence: TGTGCCAGCAGCTTTTGGGGGCGGGAGACCCAGTACTTC. This translates into CASSFWGRETQYF.

The count of this clone is one. The chain has TRBV4-3 and TRBJ1-1; D unclear. This CDR3 is 14 amino acids long. V lost 0 bases and J lost 2, with 7 bases in between. Germline V gives CDR1 LGHNA, CDR2 YSLEER. CDR3 nucleotide sequence: TGCGCCAGCAGCCAAGAGAGGGTAAACACTGAAGCTTTCTTT. Amino acids: CASSQERVNTEAFF.

The chain couples TRBV19 to TRBJ2-7, with 8 bases aligning to TRBD2. CDR1 and CDR2 (germline): LNHDA, SQIVND (reference sequence). The CDR3 spans 15 residues. V was clipped by 5 bases and J by 1 base; unmatched bases: 7. The CDR3 protein is CASSPLSGGSYEQYF. The CDR3 DNA reads as TGTGCCAGTAGTCCCTTGAGCGGGGGATCCTACGAGCAGTACTTC.

This chain joins TRBV18 and TRBJ1-2; no clear D. V lost 3 bases and J 5 bases, leaving 10 bases between the germline ends. This CDR3 spans 13 amino acids. Germline values: CDR1 KGHSH, CDR2 LQKENI. Here the CDR3 reads CASSPPTGYGYTF. The CDR3 DNA sequence: TGTGCCAGCTCACCCCCCACGGGGTATGGCTACACCTTC.

The chain employs TRBV6-5 and TRBJ2-7, with D perhaps matching TRBD2 (5 bases). Germline V gives CDR1 MNHEY, CDR2 SVGAGI. V lost 2 bases to trimming and J lost 2 bases, with 16 bases between them. CDR3 length: 16 residues. The CDR3 region is CASSYSGGLPAYEQYF. The DNA of the CDR3 is TGTGCCAGCAGTTACAGCGGTGGGTTACCTGCCTACGAGCAGTACTTC.

V is TRBV28 and J is TRBJ2-1; TRBD2 matches at 7 bases. J was trimmed by 8 bases and V by 4 bases; bases with no gene match: 14. The length of the CDR3 is 16 residues. CDR1 and CDR2 (germline): MDHEN, SYDVKM. The CDR3 DNA reads as TGTGCCAGCAGTTCAGGACTAGTAAGGTCTTATGATGAGCAGTTCTTC. Protein sequence: CASSSGLVRSYDEQFF.

The CDR3 DNA reads as TGTGCCAGCAGCGGGGGACTAGCGGGAGGGGTAGCCAAAAACATTCAGTACTTC. Translating it yields CASSGGLAGGVAKNIQYF. V gene TRBV5-4 combines with J gene TRBJ2-4; 16 bases align to TRBD2. The CDR3 totals 18 residues. Trimming cost V 4 bases and J 0 bases; bases outside gene matches: 4. Germline V gene lookup returns CDR1 SGHNT and CDR2 YYREEE (reference sequence). Variable domain in full (rest from reference TRBV5-4 and TRBJ2-4): ETGVTQSPTHLIKTRGQQVTLRCSSQSGHNTVSWYQQALGQGPQFIFQYYREEENGRGNFPPRFSGLQFPNYSSELNVNALELDDSALYLCASSGGLAGGVAKNIQYFGAGTRLSVL.